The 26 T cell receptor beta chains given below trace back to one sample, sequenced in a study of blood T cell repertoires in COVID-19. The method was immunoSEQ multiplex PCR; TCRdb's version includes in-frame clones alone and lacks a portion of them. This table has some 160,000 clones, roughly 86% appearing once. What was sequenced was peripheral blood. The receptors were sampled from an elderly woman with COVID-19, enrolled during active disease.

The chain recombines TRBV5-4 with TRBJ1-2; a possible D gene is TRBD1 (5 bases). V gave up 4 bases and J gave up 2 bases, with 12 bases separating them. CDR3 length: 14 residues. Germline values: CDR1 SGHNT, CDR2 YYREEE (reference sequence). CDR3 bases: TGTGCCAGCAGCCGCAGGGAACTAAACTATGGCTACACCTTC. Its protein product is CASSRRELNYGYTF.

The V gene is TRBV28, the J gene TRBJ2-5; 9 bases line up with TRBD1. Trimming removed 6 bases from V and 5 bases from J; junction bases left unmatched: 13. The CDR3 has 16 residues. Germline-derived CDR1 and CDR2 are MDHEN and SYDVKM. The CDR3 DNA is TGTGCCAGCAGCCCCCGAACCGGGACAGGGTGGGAGACCCAGTACTTC. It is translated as CASSPRTGTGWETQYF.

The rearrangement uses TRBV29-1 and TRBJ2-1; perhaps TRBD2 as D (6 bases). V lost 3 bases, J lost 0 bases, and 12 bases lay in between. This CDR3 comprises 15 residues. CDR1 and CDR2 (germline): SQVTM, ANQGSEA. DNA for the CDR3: TGCAGCGTTGACCATAGCGGAAGCTCCTACAATGAGCAGTTCTTC. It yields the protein CSVDHSGSSYNEQFF.

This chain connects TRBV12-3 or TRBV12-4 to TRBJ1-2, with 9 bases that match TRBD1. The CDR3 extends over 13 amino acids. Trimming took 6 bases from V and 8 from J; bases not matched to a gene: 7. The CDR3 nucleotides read TGTGCCAGCAGCCCGGGACAGGGTCGGGGCTACACCTTC. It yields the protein CASSPGQGRGYTF.

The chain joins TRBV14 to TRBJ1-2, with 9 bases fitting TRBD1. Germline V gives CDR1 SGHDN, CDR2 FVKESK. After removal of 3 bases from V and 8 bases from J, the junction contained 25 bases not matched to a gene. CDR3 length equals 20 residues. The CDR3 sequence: CASSHLRRGPEGQGLEGYTF. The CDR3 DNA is TGTGCCAGCAGCCACTTAAGACGGGGGCCGGAGGGACAGGGATTGGAGGGCTACACCTTC.

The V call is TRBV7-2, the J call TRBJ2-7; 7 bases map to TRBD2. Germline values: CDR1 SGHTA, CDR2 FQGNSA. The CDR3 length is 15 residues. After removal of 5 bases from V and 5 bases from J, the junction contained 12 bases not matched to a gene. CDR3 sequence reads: CASSTNAGTTHEQYF. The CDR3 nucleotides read TGTGCCAGCAGCACCAACGCCGGGACTACCCACGAGCAGTACTTC.

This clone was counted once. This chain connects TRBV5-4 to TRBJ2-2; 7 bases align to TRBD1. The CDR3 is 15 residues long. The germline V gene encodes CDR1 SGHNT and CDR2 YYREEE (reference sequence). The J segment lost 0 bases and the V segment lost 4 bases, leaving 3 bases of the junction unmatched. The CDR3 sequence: CASSPGTANTGELFF. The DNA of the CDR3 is TGTGCCAGCAGCCCAGGGACAGCGAACACCGGGGAGCTGTTTTTT. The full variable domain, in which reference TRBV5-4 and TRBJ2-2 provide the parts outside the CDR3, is ETGVTQSPTHLIKTRGQQVTLRCSSQSGHNTVSWYQQALGQGPQFIFQYYREEENGRGNFPPRFSGLQFPNYSSELNVNALELDDSALYLCASSPGTANTGELFFGEGSRLTVL.

CDR3: CASRMQGQGDFGYTF. DNA for the CDR3: TGTGCCAGCAGGATGCAAGGACAGGGGGACTTTGGCTACACCTTC. The chain carries TRBV28 and TRBJ1-2, with 10 bases matching TRBD1. Germline CDR1 and CDR2: MDHEN and SYDVKM. The V segment lost 6 bases and the J segment 7 bases; nucleotides outside the gene matches: 11. This CDR3 is 15 amino acids long.

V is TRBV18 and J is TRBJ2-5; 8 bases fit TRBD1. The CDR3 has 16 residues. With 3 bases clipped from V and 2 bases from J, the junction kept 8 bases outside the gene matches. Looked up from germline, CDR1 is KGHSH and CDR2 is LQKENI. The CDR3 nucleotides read TGTGCCAGCTCACCTGGGACAGGTCTATCTCAAGAGACCCAGTACTTC. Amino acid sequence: CASSPGTGLSQETQYF.

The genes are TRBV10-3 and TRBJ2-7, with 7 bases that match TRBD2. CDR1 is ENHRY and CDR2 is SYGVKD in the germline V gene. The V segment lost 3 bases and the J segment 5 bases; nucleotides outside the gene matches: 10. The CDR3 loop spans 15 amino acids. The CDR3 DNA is TGTGCCATCAGTGATCAGGCGGGAGTGAACCACGAGCAGTACTTC. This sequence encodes CAISDQAGVNHEQYF.

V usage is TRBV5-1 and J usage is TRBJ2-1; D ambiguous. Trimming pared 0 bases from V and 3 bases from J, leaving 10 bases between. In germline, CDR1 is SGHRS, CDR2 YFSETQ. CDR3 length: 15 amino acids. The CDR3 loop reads CASSLETAVYNEQFF. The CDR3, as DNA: TGCGCCAGCAGCTTGGAAACAGCCGTCTACAATGAGCAGTTCTTC.

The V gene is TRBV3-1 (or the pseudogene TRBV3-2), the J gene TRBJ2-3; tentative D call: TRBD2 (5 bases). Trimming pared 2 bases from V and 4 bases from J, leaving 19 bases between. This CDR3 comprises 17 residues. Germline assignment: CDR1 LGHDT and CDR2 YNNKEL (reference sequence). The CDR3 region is CASSQRSLGVESDTQYF. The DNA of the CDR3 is TGTGCCAGCAGCCAACGGAGTTTGGGAGTAGAGTCAGATACGCAGTATTTT.

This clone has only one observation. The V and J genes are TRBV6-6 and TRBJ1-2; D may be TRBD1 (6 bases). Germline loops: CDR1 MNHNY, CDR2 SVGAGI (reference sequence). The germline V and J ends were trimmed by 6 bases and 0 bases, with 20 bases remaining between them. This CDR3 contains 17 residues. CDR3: CASSRSGDTKANYGYTF. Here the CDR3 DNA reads TGTGCCAGCAGCCGATCAGGGGATACGAAAGCTAACTATGGCTACACCTTC.

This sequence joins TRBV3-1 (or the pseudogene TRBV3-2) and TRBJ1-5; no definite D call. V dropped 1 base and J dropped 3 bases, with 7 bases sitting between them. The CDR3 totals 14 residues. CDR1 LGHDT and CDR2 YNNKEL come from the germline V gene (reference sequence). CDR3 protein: CASSQGRNNQPQHF. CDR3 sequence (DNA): TGTGCCAGCAGCCAAGGGCGGAACAATCAGCCCCAGCATTTT.

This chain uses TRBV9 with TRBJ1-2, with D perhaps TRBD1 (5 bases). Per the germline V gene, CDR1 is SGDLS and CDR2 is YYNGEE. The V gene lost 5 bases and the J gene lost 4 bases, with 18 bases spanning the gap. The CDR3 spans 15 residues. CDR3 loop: CASSRAPNGAYGYTF. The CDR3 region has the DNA TGTGCCAGCAGTAGAGCCCCGAATGGGGCCTATGGCTACACCTTC.

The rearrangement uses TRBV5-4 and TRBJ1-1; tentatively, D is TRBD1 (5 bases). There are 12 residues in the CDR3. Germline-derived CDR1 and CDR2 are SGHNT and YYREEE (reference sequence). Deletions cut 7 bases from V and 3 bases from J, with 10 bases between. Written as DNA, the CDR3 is TGTGCCAGCTCAAAACAGGACACTGAAGCTTTCTTT. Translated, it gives CASSKQDTEAFF.

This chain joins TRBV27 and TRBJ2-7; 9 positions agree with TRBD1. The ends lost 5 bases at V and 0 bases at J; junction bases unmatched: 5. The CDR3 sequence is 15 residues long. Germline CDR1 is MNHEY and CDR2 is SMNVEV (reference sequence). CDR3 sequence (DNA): TGTGCCAGCAGTCACAGGGGGCAAAGCTCCTACGAGCAGTACTTC. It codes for CASSHRGQSSYEQYF.

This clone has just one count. This CDR3 is CASSDLGQGAYEQYF. In DNA form, the CDR3 reads TGTGCCAGCAGTGATCTCGGACAGGGGGCCTACGAGCAGTACTTC. The chain joins TRBV2 to TRBJ2-7, with 10 positions matching TRBD1. Germline-derived CDR1 and CDR2 are SNHLY and FYNNEI. The CDR3 spans 15 residues. The J segment lost 2 bases and the V segment lost 3 bases, leaving 4 bases of the junction unmatched.

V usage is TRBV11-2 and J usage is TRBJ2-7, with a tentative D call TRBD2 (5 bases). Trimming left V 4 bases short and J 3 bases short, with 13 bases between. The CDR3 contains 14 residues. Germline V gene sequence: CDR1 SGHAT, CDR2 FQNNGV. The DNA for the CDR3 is TGTGCCAGCAGCTCGTCCGGACTCTTCTACGAGCAGTACTTC. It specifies CASSSSGLFYEQYF.

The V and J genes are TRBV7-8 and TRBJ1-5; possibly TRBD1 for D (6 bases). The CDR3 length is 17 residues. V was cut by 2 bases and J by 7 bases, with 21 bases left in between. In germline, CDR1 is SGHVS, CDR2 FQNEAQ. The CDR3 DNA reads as TGTGCCAGCAGCTTATTATCGTTAGGACAGCGGGGACAGCCCCAGCATTTT. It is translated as CASSLLSLGQRGQPQHF.

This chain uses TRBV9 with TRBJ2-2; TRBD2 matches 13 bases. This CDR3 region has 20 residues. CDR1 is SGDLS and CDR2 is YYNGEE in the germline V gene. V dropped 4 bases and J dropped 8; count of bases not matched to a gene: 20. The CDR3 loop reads CASSPNPPQGLAGAVGELFF. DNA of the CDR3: TGTGCCAGCAGCCCGAACCCCCCCCAAGGACTAGCGGGAGCTGTAGGGGAGCTGTTTTTT.

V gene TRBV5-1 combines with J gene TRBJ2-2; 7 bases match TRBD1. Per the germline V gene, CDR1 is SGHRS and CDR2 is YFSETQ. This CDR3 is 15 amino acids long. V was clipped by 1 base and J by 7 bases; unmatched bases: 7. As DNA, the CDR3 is TGCGCCAGCAGCTTGTTGGGACAGCCTGTCGGGGAGCTGTTTTTT. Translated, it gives CASSLLGQPVGELFF.

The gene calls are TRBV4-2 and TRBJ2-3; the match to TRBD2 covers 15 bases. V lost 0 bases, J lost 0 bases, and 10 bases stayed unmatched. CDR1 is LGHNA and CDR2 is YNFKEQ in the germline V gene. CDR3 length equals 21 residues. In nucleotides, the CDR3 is TGTGCCAGCAGCCAAGATTCAGGACTAGCGGGAGGGCTGGGTAGCACAGATACGCAGTATTTT. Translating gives CASSQDSGLAGGLGSTDTQYF.

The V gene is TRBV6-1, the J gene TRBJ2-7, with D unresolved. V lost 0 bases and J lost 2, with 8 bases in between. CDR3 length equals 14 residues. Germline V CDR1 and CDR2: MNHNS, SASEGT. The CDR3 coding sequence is TGTGCCAGCAGTGAAGCCGCCGGTCCCTACGAGCAGTACTTC. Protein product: CASSEAAGPYEQYF.

CDR3 sequence (DNA): TGTGCCAGCAGTTACTCATCCCCGAGGCCCCAGCATTTT. Protein: CASSYSSPRPQHF. The chain joins TRBV6-2 or TRBV6-3 to TRBJ1-5; D gene uncertain. Germline assignment: CDR1 MNHEY and CDR2 SVGEGT. The CDR3 has 13 residues. Trimming took 0 bases from V and 9 from J, leaving 9 bases between them.

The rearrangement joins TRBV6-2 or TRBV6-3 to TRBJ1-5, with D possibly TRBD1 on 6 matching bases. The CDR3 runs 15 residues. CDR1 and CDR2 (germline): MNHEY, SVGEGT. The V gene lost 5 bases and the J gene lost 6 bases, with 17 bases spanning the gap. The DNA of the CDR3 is TGTGCCAGCAGTACCGTAGCGGGGGCAGTTCAGCCCCAGCATTTT. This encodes CASSTVAGAVQPQHF.